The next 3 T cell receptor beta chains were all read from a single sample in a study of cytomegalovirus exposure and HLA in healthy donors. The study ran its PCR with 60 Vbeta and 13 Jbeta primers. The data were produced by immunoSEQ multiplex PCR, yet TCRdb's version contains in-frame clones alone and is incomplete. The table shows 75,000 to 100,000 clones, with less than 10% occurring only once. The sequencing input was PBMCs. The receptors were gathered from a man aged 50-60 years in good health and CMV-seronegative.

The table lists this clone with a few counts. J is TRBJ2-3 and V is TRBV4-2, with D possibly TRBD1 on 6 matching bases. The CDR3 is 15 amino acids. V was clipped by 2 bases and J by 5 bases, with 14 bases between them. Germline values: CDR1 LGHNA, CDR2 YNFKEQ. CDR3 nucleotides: TGTGCCAGCAGCCAAACAGGGAGTCGGGAAGATACGCAGTATTTT. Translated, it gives CASSQTGSREDTQYF.

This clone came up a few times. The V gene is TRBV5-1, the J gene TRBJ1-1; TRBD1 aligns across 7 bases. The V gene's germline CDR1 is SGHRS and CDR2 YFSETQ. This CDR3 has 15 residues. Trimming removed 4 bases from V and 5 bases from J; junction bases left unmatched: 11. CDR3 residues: CASSPFVRQGTEAFF. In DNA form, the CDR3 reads TGCGCCAGCAGCCCATTCGTACGACAGGGTACTGAAGCTTTCTTT.

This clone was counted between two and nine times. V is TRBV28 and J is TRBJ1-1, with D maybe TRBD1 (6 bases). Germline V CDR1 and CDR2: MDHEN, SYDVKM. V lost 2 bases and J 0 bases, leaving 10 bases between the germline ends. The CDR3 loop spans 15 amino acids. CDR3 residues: CASSLGQPMNTEAFF. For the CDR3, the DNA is TGTGCCAGCAGTTTAGGACAGCCCATGAACACTGAAGCTTTCTTT.